This section outlines one TCR beta chain sequence together with its context. The antigen is undetermined. The data derive from a study of CXCR3-negative and CXCR3-positive naive CD8 T cells. It was by 5' RACE with UMI labels that the TRB cDNA libraries were prepared. TCRdb reworked the 5' RACE reads into one entry per CDR3 protein, no DNA. This repertoire includes about 130,000 distinct CDR3 sequences. Whole-study findings and limits: Diversity in memory CD8+ cells fell much lower than the comparably high levels seen in both naive subsets. Similar TRBV-TRBJ usage characterized naive CXCR3-negative and CXCR3-positive cells; memory cells differed.

Germline assignment: CDR1 LNHDA and CDR2 SQIVND (reference sequence). CDR3 size: 13 residues. Sorting was done in triplicate for each CD8+ T cell subset (around 300,000 cells each). Naive CD8+ T lymphocytes were specified as CD45RO-CCR7+CD27+CD95-. The chain carries TRBV19 and TRBJ2-5; TCRdb proposes TRBD2, but this gene call is untestable without DNA. The material sequenced was naive CXCR3- CD8+ T cells from blood. Sample subset: CD45RO-CCR7+CD27+CD95- naive CD8+ T cells lacking CXCR3 (TNR3-). The sequence was collected from a human donor in good health. Some clones in this sample may be carry-over from other donors' samples. The CDR3 sequence is CASSMGGIETQYF.